This T cell receptor beta chain was recorded in a study of breast tumors, draining lymph nodes, adjacent tissues. TCRdb passed the multiplex PCR reads through MiXCR, listing each CDR3 protein once. The sample consists of about 63,000 distinct CDR3 sequences, roughly 57% of them appearing once. This sequence was found in a female donor with breast cancer. Some clones in this sample may be carry-over from other donors' samples. The specimen was breast tumor tissue.

CDR3 residues: CASSQDGGQGNEKLFF. CDR3 DNA sequence: TGCGCCAGCAGCCAAGATGGGGGACAGGGAAATGAAAAACTGTTTTTT. The chain uses TRBV4-3 and TRBJ1-4; TRBD1 agrees at 9 bases. V gave up 0 bases and J gave up 5 bases; unmatched junction bases: 4. Germline CDR1 is LGHNA and CDR2 is YSLEER. The CDR3 loop spans 16 amino acids.